The rows below give T cell receptor beta chains drawn from one sample of a study of human T cells and chemical hapten exposure. TCRdb independently ran MiXCR on the RACE reads; one entry per CDR3 protein. The sample has roughly 84,000 distinct CDR3 sequences; less than 14% are singletons. Here the sequenced sample was whole blood, taken in connection with sensitization to the hapten diphenylcyclopropenone (DPC). These receptors all come from a woman between 50 and 59 years old with alopecia areata. Some clones in this sample may be carry-over from other donors' samples. Each CDR3 is given with its conserved first and last residue.

v_gene: TRBV10-3
CDR3aa: CAISDPPSGAYNEQFF

v_gene: TRBV20-1
CDR3aa: CSASPASGSSTDTQYF

v_gene: TRBV7-2
CDR3aa: CASSRDLAGYTF

v_gene: TRBV27
CDR3aa: CASSYPGAHTDTQYF

v_gene: TRBV20-1
CDR3aa: CSAPRQAAVPYEQYF

v_gene: TRBV4-2
CDR3aa: CASSQDARGALAILF

v_gene: TRBV2
CDR3aa: CASSELTGTTSENTIYF

v_gene: TRBV25-1
CDR3aa: CASGRLETQYF

v_gene: TRBV7-2
CDR3aa: CASSSIGVDNQPQHF

v_gene: TRBV18
CDR3aa: CASSPPPPNTGELFF

v_gene: TRBV11-2
CDR3aa: CASSLRRTEETQYF

v_gene: TRBV20-1
CDR3aa: CSAGGTGGFADTQYF

v_gene: TRBV6-5
CDR3aa: CASSYFSGTGNYEQYF

v_gene: TRBV4-3
CDR3aa: CASSLQDRSRETQYF

v_gene: TRBV5-1
CDR3aa: CASSGYGTDQETQYF

v_gene: TRBV6-2/TRBV6-3
CDR3aa: CASSSSGRAGELFF